The source of this T cell receptor (beta chain) is a study of Graves' ophthalmopathy and Graves' hyperthyroidism. Amplification of the TCR beta CDR3 regions used RNA transcripts (as template). HTBI-primed RT-PCR formed the first round, and a multiplex PCR formed the second. TCRdb re-analysed the multiplex PCR reads in MiXCR, keeping a single row per CDR3 protein. This table has fewer than 650,000 distinct CDR3 sequences, over 20% appearing once. This clonotype came up many times. This CDR3 spans 13 amino acids. Germline CDR1 is DFQATT and CDR2 is SNEGSKA (reference sequence). Deletions cut 2 bases from V and 7 bases from J, with 9 bases between. Hyperthyroidism patients were newly diagnosed, ill under 2 months, and aged 18 to 65 years.

The chain couples TRBV20-1 to TRBJ1-6, with D perhaps TRBD1 (6 bases). The source of this sequence is a woman aged 18-35 years with stable Graves' hyperthyroidism. Some clones in this sample may be carry-over from other donors' samples. The specimen sequenced was peripheral blood. The chain's CDR3 is CSARTTGNSPLHF. Written as DNA, the CDR3 is TGCAGTGCTAGAACTACAGGGAATTCACCCCTCCACTTT.